The 21 T cell receptor beta chains reported below all come from one sample, sequenced in a study of OX40 agonist ivuxolimab in advanced cancers. The assay was immunoSEQ multiplex PCR, and TCRdb's table has in-frame clones only and misses some. The sample has 65,000 to 95,000 clones, 70% to 90% seen once. Sample: CD4+ or CD8+ T cells sorted from blood, taken in a trial of the OX40 agonist ivuxolimab. The receptors originated from an adult with an advanced solid tumor such as melanoma, head and neck, liver or kidney cancer.

The V gene is TRBV6-5, the J gene TRBJ2-7, with D tentatively TRBD1 (7 bases). The CDR3 is made up of 14 amino acids. In germline, CDR1 is MNHEY, CDR2 SVGAGI. Between the trimmed V and J ends, which lost 7 bases and 4 bases, there was a span of 17 bases. The CDR3 reads CASTPRDREYEQYF. The CDR3 nucleotides are TGTGCCAGCACCCCGCGGGACAGAGAATACGAGCAGTACTTC.

The V gene is TRBV9, the J gene TRBJ1-2; 10 bases fit TRBD1. Germline loops: CDR1 SGDLS, CDR2 YYNGEE. Trimming removed 3 bases from V and 6 bases from J; junction bases left unmatched: 8. The CDR3 runs to 15 residues. The CDR3 loop is CASSAPRDRGNGYTF. For the CDR3, the DNA is TGTGCCAGCAGCGCCCCTCGGGACAGGGGCAATGGCTACACCTTC.

This chain joins TRBV29-1 and TRBJ1-1; tentative D call: TRBD1 (6 bases). V was trimmed by 6 bases and J by 1 base, leaving 18 bases between them. The CDR3 is made up of 15 amino acids. Germline values: CDR1 SQVTM, CDR2 ANQGSEA. CDR3 sequence (DNA): TGCAGCGTGGGTTTTGGCGGCAGGGGGAACACTGAAGCTTTCTTT. This codes for CSVGFGGRGNTEAFF.

The chain joins TRBV4-2 to TRBJ2-7; D gene uncertain. Germline CDR1 is LGHNA and CDR2 is YNFKEQ. V lost 5 bases and J 7 bases, leaving 6 bases between the germline ends. The CDR3 extends over 10 amino acids. CDR3 nucleotides: TGTGCCAGCAGCGCAGAAGAGCAGTACTTC. Translated: CASSAEEQYF.

This clone was seen only a few times. The J gene is TRBJ2-2, the V gene TRBV7-7; the D is unclear. This CDR3 is 11 amino acids long. Trimming removed 6 bases at V and 8 bases at J, with 7 bases between. CDR1 and CDR2 (germline): SSHAT, FNYEAQ (reference sequence). In DNA form, the CDR3 reads TGTGCCAGCAGTCAGAGGGGGGAGCTGTTTTTT. This codes for CASSQRGELFF.

The chain couples TRBV6-6 to TRBJ1-3; no definite D call. CDR3 length: 14 residues. Germline V gene lookup returns CDR1 MNHNY and CDR2 SVGAGI (reference sequence). V lost 3 bases and J lost 4, with 10 bases in between. The CDR3 coding sequence is TGTGCCAGCAGTTATGGGGAGAGCGGAAACACCATATATTTT. This translates into CASSYGESGNTIYF.

This clone was seen only a few times. The chain is built from TRBV14 and TRBJ2-7, with 8 bases lining up with TRBD1. The CDR3 totals 15 residues. V was pared by 0 bases and J by 4 bases, with 5 bases of the junction left unmatched. Germline CDR1 and CDR2: SGHDN and FVKESK. The CDR3 loop reads CASSQELTGDYEQYF. The DNA for the CDR3 is TGTGCCAGCAGCCAAGAGTTGACAGGGGATTACGAGCAGTACTTC.

This chain joins TRBV6-1 and TRBJ1-2; D unclear. Trimming removed 1 base at V and 5 bases at J, with 14 bases between. CDR1 is MNHNS, CDR2 SASEGT, per germline. The CDR3 loop spans 15 amino acids. CDR3 DNA: TGTGCCAGCAGTGAAGGGTATGGAGCGGGTTATGGCTACACCTTC. Translated, it gives CASSEGYGAGYGYTF.

The chain recombines TRBV10-3 with TRBJ1-1; 7 nucleotides agree with TRBD1. CDR1 ENHRY and CDR2 SYGVKD come from the germline V gene. This CDR3 has 13 residues. V dropped 3 bases and J dropped 6; count of bases not matched to a gene: 4. The CDR3 nucleotides are TGTGCCATCAGTGAACGACAGGGTCCTGAAGCTTTCTTT. It translates to CAISERQGPEAFF.

CDR3 sequence (DNA): TGTGCCAGTAGAAGAGACAGGGGGGACCCGGGGGCCCAGCCCCAGCATTTT. Translating gives CASRRDRGDPGAQPQHF. The chain is built from TRBV19 and TRBJ1-5; 9 bases map to TRBD1. This CDR3 spans 17 amino acids. Germline CDR1 and CDR2: LNHDA and SQIVND (reference sequence). With 6 bases clipped from V and 7 bases from J, the junction kept 16 bases outside the gene matches. Drawing the rest from reference TRBV19 and TRBJ1-5, the complete variable domain is DGGITQSPKYLFRKEGQNVTLSCEQNLNHDAMYWYRQDPGQGLRLIYYSQIVNDFQKGDIAEGYSVSREKKESFPLTVTSAQKNPTAFYLCASRRDRGDPGAQPQHFGDGTRLSIL.

The J gene is TRBJ2-3, the V gene TRBV5-1; D remains unclear. The CDR3 covers 14 residues. Germline CDR1 and CDR2: SGHRS and YFSETQ. The V end was cut by 2 bases, the J end by 7 bases, with 14 bases between. The CDR3 spells CASSFETSVHTQYF. The CDR3 bases are TGCGCCAGCAGCTTCGAGACATCGGTGCATACGCAGTATTTT.

The V and J genes are TRBV6-6 and TRBJ1-2; D remains unclear. Germline CDR1 MNHNY, CDR2 SVGAGI (reference sequence). The CDR3 totals 12 residues. The V and J ends lost 2 bases and 5 bases respectively, with 6 bases between them. This chain's CDR3 is CASSYKGYGYTF. CDR3 in DNA: TGTGCCAGCAGTTACAAAGGTTATGGCTACACCTTC.

This chain joins TRBV7-9 and TRBJ2-7; a weak D match, TRBD2 (5 bases). The CDR3 is 14 amino acids. Deletions cut 3 bases from V and 3 bases from J, with 12 bases between. Germline values: CDR1 SEHNR, CDR2 FQNEAQ (reference sequence). CDR3 nucleotide sequence: TGTGCCAGCAGCTTGGGCAGGACTGTCTACGAGCAGTACTTC. It codes for CASSLGRTVYEQYF.

This CDR3 is CASSTGANTEAFF. In DNA, the CDR3 is TGTGCCAGTTCTACAGGGGCGAACACTGAAGCTTTCTTT. The chain joins TRBV6-1 to TRBJ1-1, with TRBD1 matching 7 bases. The length of the CDR3 is 13 residues. The ends lost 9 bases at V and 1 base at J; junction bases unmatched: 5. The germline gives CDR1 MNHNS, CDR2 SASEGT.

The chain employs TRBV7-9 and TRBJ2-5; a weak D match, TRBD1 (6 bases). Germline V gene sequence: CDR1 SEHNR, CDR2 FQNEAQ (reference sequence). This CDR3 contains 14 residues. V was cut by 2 bases and J by 2 bases, with 9 bases left in between. Here the CDR3 reads CASSLRGQQETQYF. The CDR3 DNA follows: TGTGCCAGCAGCTTACGCGGACAGCAAGAGACCCAGTACTTC.

This clone was counted a few times. The gene calls are TRBV13 and TRBJ2-1; a possible D gene is TRBD1 (6 bases). V dropped 6 bases and J dropped 0 bases, with 12 bases sitting between them. CDR1 PRHDT and CDR2 FYEKMQ come from the germline V gene (reference sequence). This CDR3 has 15 residues. In DNA, the CDR3 is TGTGCCAGCAGTCCGACAGGCGACTCCTACAATGAGCAGTTCTTC. It yields the protein CASSPTGDSYNEQFF.

The chain is built from TRBV6-5 and TRBJ2-7; the match to TRBD1 covers 7 bases. Germline V gene sequence: CDR1 MNHEY, CDR2 SVGAGI. This CDR3 comprises 14 residues. V was clipped by 10 bases and J by 2 bases; unmatched bases: 11. In DNA, the CDR3 is TGTGCCATCAGCTCAACTCAGGGGGCCTACGAGCAGTACTTC. This codes for CAISSTQGAYEQYF.

CDR3 amino acids: CAISGLRRGNQPQHF. CDR3 DNA: TGTGCCATCAGTGGACTGCGACGGGGCAATCAGCCCCAGCATTTT. The V and J genes are TRBV10-3 and TRBJ1-5; D not resolved. Trimming cost V 4 bases and J 2 bases, with 12 bases left between them. CDR1 is ENHRY and CDR2 is SYGVKD in the germline V gene. This CDR3 comprises 15 residues.

The V gene is TRBV5-1, the J gene TRBJ1-1; weak D call: TRBD1 (5 bases). This CDR3 contains 15 residues. Germline values: CDR1 SGHRS, CDR2 YFSETQ. Trimming took off 0 bases at V and 1 base at J, with 10 bases between the two ends. In DNA form, the CDR3 reads TGCGCCAGCAGCTTGGGGGCAGGGCGGAACACTGAAGCTTTCTTT. This encodes CASSLGAGRNTEAFF. The whole variable domain, filled in from reference TRBV5-1 and TRBJ1-1, reads KAGVTQTPRYLIKTRGQQVTLSCSPISGHRSVSWYQQTPGQGLQFLFEYFSETQRNKGNFPGRFSGRQFSNSRSEMNVSTLELGDSALYLCASSLGAGRNTEAFFGQGTRLTVV.

The chain is built from TRBV4-3 and TRBJ1-5; D is unclear. The V end was cut by 0 bases, the J end by 5 bases, with 11 bases between. Germline-derived CDR1 and CDR2 are LGHNA and YSLEER. CDR3 length equals 15 residues. The CDR3 DNA is TGCGCCAGCAGCCAAGATTTAACCGGGGATCAGCCCCAGCATTTT. Its translation is CASSQDLTGDQPQHF.

This chain uses TRBV21-1 with TRBJ1-1; whether TRBD1, the table's D call, matches the DNA was not checked. TRBV21-1 is a recognized pseudogene. CDR3 size: 17 residues. CDR3 DNA: TGTGCCAGCAGCCTCCAGGGGACAGGGGGCCGAGCCACTGAAGCTTTCTTT. This sequence encodes CASSLQGTGGRATEAFF.